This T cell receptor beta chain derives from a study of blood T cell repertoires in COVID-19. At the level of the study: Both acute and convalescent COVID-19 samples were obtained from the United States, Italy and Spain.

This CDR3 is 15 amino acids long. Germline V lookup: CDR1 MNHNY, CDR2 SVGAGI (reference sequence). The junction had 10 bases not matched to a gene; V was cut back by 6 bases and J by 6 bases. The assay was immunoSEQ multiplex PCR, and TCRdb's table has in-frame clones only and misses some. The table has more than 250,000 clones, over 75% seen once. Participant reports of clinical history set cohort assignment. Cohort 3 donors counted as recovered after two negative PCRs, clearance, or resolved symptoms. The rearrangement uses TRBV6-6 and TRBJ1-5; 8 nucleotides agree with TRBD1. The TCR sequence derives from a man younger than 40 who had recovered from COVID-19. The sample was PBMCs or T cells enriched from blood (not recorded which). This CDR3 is CASRTGQAVFQPQHF. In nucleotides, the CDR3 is TGTGCCAGCAGGACGGGACAGGCGGTTTTTCAGCCCCAGCATTTT.